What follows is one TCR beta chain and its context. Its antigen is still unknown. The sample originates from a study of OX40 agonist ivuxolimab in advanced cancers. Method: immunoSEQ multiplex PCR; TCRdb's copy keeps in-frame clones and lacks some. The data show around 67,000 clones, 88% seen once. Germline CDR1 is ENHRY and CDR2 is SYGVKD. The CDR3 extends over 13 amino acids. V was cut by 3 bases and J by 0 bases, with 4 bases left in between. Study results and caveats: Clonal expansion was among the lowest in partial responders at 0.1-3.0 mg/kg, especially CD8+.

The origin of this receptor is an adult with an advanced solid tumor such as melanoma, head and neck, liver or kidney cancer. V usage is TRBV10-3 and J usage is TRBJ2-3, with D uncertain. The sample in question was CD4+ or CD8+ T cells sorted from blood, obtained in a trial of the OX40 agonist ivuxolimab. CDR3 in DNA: TGTGCCATCAGTGACGGTAGCACAGATACGCAGTATTTT. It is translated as CAISDGSTDTQYF.